Described below is a single TCR beta chain sequence and its context. Its antigen is not known. The record originates from a study of identifying expanded T cells in peripheral blood. The table came from immunoSEQ multiplex PCR; TCRdb's copy has only in-frame clones and leaves some out. Of about 97,000 clones listed, about nine tenths were seen once; the top ten hold around an eighth. The ends were cut back, 0 bases at V and 7 bases at J, with 15 bases in the middle. The germline gives CDR1 LGHNA, CDR2 YSLEER. The CDR3 spans 16 residues. Study-wide results and limits: Across healthy donors, higher total template counts meant significantly greater approximately two-week count variance.

Sequencing used blood. The chain is built from TRBV4-3 and TRBJ1-4, with no clear D. The receptor's source is a person between 18 and 69 years old in good health. For the CDR3, the DNA is TGCGCCAGCAGCCAAGAGGGTAGGCGGTTGGGTGAAAAACTGTTTTTT. Translation gives CASSQEGRRLGEKLFF.